This TCR beta chain originates from a study of T cell repertoires in cytomegalovirus infection. Study background: Evidence of both CMV infection and a matching HLA type came from public TCR beta signatures. Study observations and caveats: Clonotype analysis showed dominance of the ex vivo response by HLA-C-restricted CMV-specific TCR beta clonotypes. Individuals carrying CMV plus the relevant HLA were identified by cumulative frequency of public TCR beta families.

MiXCR was run by TCRdb on the reads, yielding one entry per CDR3 protein. This sample has approximately 81,000 distinct CDR3 sequences, with more than 20% found just once. This CDR3 contains 13 residues. The V end was cut by 5 bases, the J end by 4 bases, with 9 bases between. The germline CDR1 and CDR2 sequences are SGHVT and SQSDAQ. As regards this clonotype: The antigen is unknown.

This rearrangement joins TRBV7-4 to TRBJ1-5; no definite D call. The source is a human donor in good health (CMV status not recorded). Some clones in this sample may be carry-over from other donors' samples. The sequences come from CD8+ T cells from cultured PBMCs, collected from culture after CMV antigen stimulation. Written as DNA, the CDR3 is TGTGCCAGCAGCCGAGTCCTGAATCAGCCCCAGCATTTT. This gives the protein CASSRVLNQPQHF. Drawing the rest from reference TRBV7-4 and TRBJ1-5, the complete variable domain is GAGVSQSPRYKVAKRGRDVALRCDSISGHVTLYWYRQTLGQGSEVLTYSQSDAQRDKSGRPSGRFSAERPERSVSTLKIQRTEQGDSAVYLCASSRVLNQPQHFGDGTRLSIL.